Shown below are 30 T cell receptor beta chains from a single sample sequenced in a study of identical twins. TCRdb re-called the 5' RACE reads through MiXCR, storing one row per CDR3 protein. The data contain 400,000 to 500,000 distinct CDR3 sequences, over 11% of them singletons. These data were also filed under a second study, of yellow fever vaccine responses in identical twins.

The material sequenced was CD4+ T cells sorted from blood. These receptors were collected from a young woman in good health.

The chain couples TRBV7-9 to TRBJ2-3; D possibly corresponds to TRBD2 (5 bases). Germline CDR1 is SEHNR and CDR2 is FQNEAQ (reference sequence). The CDR3 is 15 amino acids. V lost 7 bases to trimming and J lost 1 base, with 15 bases between them. This chain's CDR3 is CASMDYGMGTDTQYF. For the CDR3, the DNA is TGTGCCAGCATGGATTACGGGATGGGCACAGATACGCAGTATTTT. Filled out from reference TRBV7-9 and TRBJ2-3, the complete variable domain reads DTGVSQNPRHKITKRGQNVTFRCDPISEHNRLYWYRQTLGQGPEFLTYFQNEAQLEKSRLLSDRFSAERPKGSFSTLEIQRTEQGDSAMYLCASMDYGMGTDTQYFGPGTRLTVL.

This clonotype was seen just once. The V gene is TRBV6-5, the J gene TRBJ2-7, with 9 bases matching TRBD1. Trimming took 4 bases from V and 6 from J; bases not matched to a gene: 10. Germline V gene data show CDR1 as MNHEY and CDR2 as SVGAGI. This CDR3 region has 15 residues. The CDR3 DNA follows: TGTGCCAGCAGTTCCCCACAGGGGGCTGTTCCCGAGCAGTACTTC. Translating it yields CASSSPQGAVPEQYF.

This clonotype was found many times. The chain carries TRBV3-1 and TRBJ2-5; tentatively, D is TRBD1 or TRBD2 (6 bases each). This CDR3 is built from 13 residues. Germline V gene lookup returns CDR1 LGHDT and CDR2 YNNKEL (reference sequence). Trimming removed 5 bases at V and 5 bases at J, with 12 bases between. Here the CDR3 DNA reads TGTGCCAGCAGCTCGCGAGGGGGGGAGACCCAGTACTTC. Translating gives CASSSRGGETQYF.

V and J are TRBV24-1 and TRBJ2-1; 12 nucleotides agree with TRBD2. This CDR3 region has 18 residues. CDR1 is KGHDR, CDR2 SFDVKD, per germline. The ends lost 4 bases at V and 9 bases at J; junction bases unmatched: 15. The CDR3 coding sequence is TGTGCCACCAGTGACCGCCACCCCACTAGCGGGGGGATCGGTGAGCAGTTCTTC. Protein product: CATSDRHPTSGGIGEQFF.

DNA of the CDR3: TGTGCCACCAGTGATACCCAGGGCGGGGCGAGAAGGAATGAGCAGTTCTTC. It specifies CATSDTQGGARRNEQFF. This rearrangement joins TRBV24-1 to TRBJ2-1; D possibly corresponds to TRBD2 (6 bases). Trimming stripped 3 bases from V and 7 bases from J, with 21 bases between. The CDR3 loop spans 17 amino acids. Germline V gene data show CDR1 as KGHDR and CDR2 as SFDVKD.

There are a few counts of this clonotype. The rearrangement uses TRBV15 and TRBJ2-3; D call uncertain. V was pared by 0 bases and J by 0 bases, with 16 bases between. CDR3 size: 18 residues. Germline values: CDR1 LNHNV, CDR2 YYDKDF (reference sequence). CDR3 protein: CATSRDGIRAASTDTQYF. CDR3 bases: TGTGCCACCAGCAGAGATGGGATTAGAGCCGCTAGCACAGATACGCAGTATTTT.

The sample holds a few counts of this clonotype. This chain connects TRBV10-3 to TRBJ1-6, with D hard to call. This CDR3 comprises 16 residues. V was pared by 3 bases and J by 6 bases, with 15 bases between. CDR1 is ENHRY, CDR2 SYGVKD, per germline. The DNA of the CDR3 is TGTGCCATCAGTGACTCGGGGTTCTACCCTAATTCACCCCTCCACTTT. It specifies CAISDSGFYPNSPLHF.

Many counts were recorded for this clonotype. The chain links TRBV6-1 to TRBJ2-6, with D perhaps matching TRBD1 (6 bases). Trimming removed 10 bases from V and 3 bases from J, with 13 bases in between. The CDR3 contains 14 residues. From germline, CDR1 is MNHNS and CDR2 SASEGT. DNA for the CDR3: TGTGCCACCGATACAGGGATTGGGGCCAACGTCCTGACTTTC. The encoded protein is CATDTGIGANVLTF.

This clonotype has more than one count but fewer than ten. The rearrangement joins TRBV6-2 or TRBV6-3 to TRBJ2-3; D is perhaps TRBD1 (6 bases). Deletions cut 0 bases from V and 8 bases from J, with 12 bases between. Germline-derived CDR1 and CDR2 are MNHEY and SVGEGT. The CDR3 runs 14 residues. DNA for the CDR3: TGTGCCAGCAGTTACTCGGCGAGCAGGGGTACGCAGTATTTT. The encoded protein is CASSYSASRGTQYF.

This clonotype was counted a few times. CDR3 nucleotide sequence: TGTGCCAGCAGCCTTGGCGGGAACTTGGCCGGGGAGCTGTTTTTT. This encodes CASSLGGNLAGELFF. The chain employs TRBV12-3 or TRBV12-4 and TRBJ2-2; a possible D gene is TRBD2 (6 bases). V gave up 6 bases and J gave up 6 bases, with 17 bases separating them. The CDR3 has 15 amino acids.

The chain links TRBV9 to TRBJ2-7; TRBD1 matches at 8 bases. The CDR3 is 16 amino acids. CDR1 SGDLS and CDR2 YYNGEE come from the germline V gene. After removal of 0 bases from V and 2 bases from J, the junction contained 7 bases not matched to a gene. The DNA of the CDR3 is TGTGCCAGCAGCGTAGCTGCTCAACAGGGGGCCTACGAGCAGTACTTC. Encoded protein: CASSVAAQQGAYEQYF.

This clonotype was recorded at least ten times. The gene calls are TRBV29-1 and TRBJ1-2; the match to TRBD1 covers 9 bases. Germline lookup yields CDR1 SQVTM and CDR2 ANQGSEA. CDR3 length: 11 amino acids. The V segment lost 4 bases and the J segment 6 bases; nucleotides outside the gene matches: 0. This chain's CDR3 is CSVGTGDGYTF. The CDR3 nucleotides are TGCAGCGTTGGGACAGGGGATGGCTACACCTTC.

There are a few counts of this clonotype. The J gene is TRBJ2-7, the V gene TRBV24-1; maybe TRBD2 (6 bases). The CDR3 runs 15 residues. Germline-derived CDR1 and CDR2 are KGHDR and SFDVKD. V was trimmed by 5 bases and J by 0 bases, leaving 13 bases between them. DNA of the CDR3: TGTGCCACCAGTGCTCCGGCGGGGAACTCCTACGAGCAGTACTTC. Protein sequence: CATSAPAGNSYEQYF.

This clonotype was observed many times. This chain joins TRBV5-1 and TRBJ2-7; TRBD1 might be the D (6 bases). This CDR3 is 13 amino acids long. Trimming removed 0 bases at V and 6 bases at J, with 10 bases between. The germline gives CDR1 SGHRS, CDR2 YFSETQ. This CDR3 reads CASSLDPRGEQYF. The CDR3 DNA reads TGCGCCAGCAGCTTGGACCCCAGGGGCGAGCAGTACTTC.

This clonotype was seen many times. The genes are TRBV7-2 and TRBJ2-3, with 7 bases matching TRBD1. The CDR3 has 14 amino acids. CDR1 is SGHTA and CDR2 is FQGNSA in the germline V gene. V shed 5 bases, J shed 5 bases, and the junction held 7 bases outside the gene matches. CDR3 in DNA: TGTGCCAGCAGCAACGAGGGGGCCAGAGATACGCAGTATTTT. Its protein product is CASSNEGARDTQYF.

This clonotype has at least ten counts. This chain connects TRBV28 to TRBJ2-7, with 12 bases that match TRBD2. Looked up from germline, CDR1 is MDHEN and CDR2 is SYDVKM. The V and J ends lost 6 bases and 0 bases, in that order; junction bases with no gene match: 0. The CDR3 consists of 14 residues. CDR3 amino acids: CASRTSGGSYEQYF. Here the CDR3 DNA reads TGTGCCAGCAGGACTAGCGGGGGCTCCTACGAGCAGTACTTC.

This clonotype was counted between two and nine times. This chain joins TRBV29-1 and TRBJ1-2, with TRBD1 identical over 7 bases. Trimming at V came to 0 bases and at J to 4 bases, leaving 14 bases not matched to a gene. The CDR3 loop spans 17 amino acids. Germline-derived CDR1 and CDR2 are SQVTM and ANQGSEA. The CDR3 bases are TGCAGCGTTGAAGAGAGGAGAGGAGAGGCAGGGGGCTATGGCTACACCTTC. This codes for CSVEERRGEAGGYGYTF.

This clonotype came up a few times. The chain joins TRBV28 to TRBJ2-1; D might be TRBD2 (6 bases). The CDR3 has 13 amino acids. Deletions cut 5 bases from V and 8 bases from J, with 13 bases between. Germline-derived CDR1 and CDR2 are MDHEN and SYDVKM. CDR3 coding DNA: TGTGCCAGCAGTCCCCCCGGAGGGTATGAGCAGTTCTTC. Protein: CASSPPGGYEQFF.

There are a few counts of this clonotype. V is TRBV4-2 and J is TRBJ2-2; unclear D gene. Trimming removed 4 bases from V and 6 bases from J, with 9 bases in between. This CDR3 is 13 amino acids long. Per germline, CDR1 LGHNA and CDR2 YNFKEQ. In DNA, the CDR3 is TGTGCCAGCAGCCCGTCTATCTCCGGGGAGCTGTTTTTT. This sequence encodes CASSPSISGELFF.

This clonotype occurred a few times. The chain has TRBV20-1 and TRBJ2-5; D gene unclear. Germline V gene sequence: CDR1 DFQATT, CDR2 SNEGSKA (reference sequence). V gave up 6 bases and J gave up 5 bases, with 13 bases separating them. CDR3 length: 12 amino acids. CDR3 nucleotide sequence: TGCAGTGCCGGGTCTAGATGGGAGACCCAGTACTTC. Protein sequence: CSAGSRWETQYF.

The chain carries TRBV2 and TRBJ2-3; no clear D. The V gene lost 2 bases and the J gene lost 1 base, with 10 bases spanning the gap. The CDR3 runs 15 residues. CDR1 and CDR2 (germline): SNHLY, FYNNEI. The DNA for the CDR3 is TGTGCCAGCAGTGAACCCAGTACCCGCACAGATACGCAGTATTTT. Residues: CASSEPSTRTDTQYF.

V gene TRBV7-2 combines with J gene TRBJ2-7; the match to TRBD2 covers 7 bases. CDR1 and CDR2 (germline): SGHTA, FQGNSA. CDR3 length: 17 residues. The ends lost 2 bases at V and 4 bases at J; junction bases unmatched: 14. CDR3 loop: CASSLLSGRLARYEQYF. The CDR3 DNA reads TGTGCCAGCAGCTTACTTTCGGGGAGACTAGCTAGATACGAGCAGTACTTC.

This clonotype was counted ten times or more. The rearrangement joins TRBV4-1 to TRBJ1-2; a weak D match, TRBD1 (5 bases). Germline V gene data show CDR1 as MGHRA and CDR2 as YSYEKL. This CDR3 has 15 amino acids. V lost 0 bases and J 5 bases, leaving 13 bases between the germline ends. The CDR3 bases are TGCGCCAGCAGCCAAGATCAGGGCCCTCTGTATGGCTACACCTTC. This encodes CASSQDQGPLYGYTF.

The CDR3 bases are TGCAGTGCCCTATTGGAGGGGCCCTACAATGAGCAGTTCTTC. Its protein product is CSALLEGPYNEQFF. The gene calls are TRBV20-1 and TRBJ2-1, with D maybe TRBD2 (6 bases). The CDR3 sequence is 14 residues long. The germline CDR1 and CDR2 sequences are DFQATT and SNEGSKA (reference sequence). Trimming cost V 6 bases and J 2 bases, with 14 bases left between them.

The sample holds many counts of this clonotype. V gene TRBV7-2 combines with J gene TRBJ1-1, with D possibly TRBD1 on 5 matching bases. The CDR3 consists of 14 residues. Germline V gene lookup returns CDR1 SGHTA and CDR2 FQGNSA. Trimming shortened V by 2 bases and J by 1 base, and 8 bases separated the two germline ends. CDR3 sequence: CASSLMQGNTEAFF. DNA for the CDR3: TGTGCCAGCAGCTTAATGCAGGGGAACACTGAAGCTTTCTTT.

This chain uses TRBV7-2 with TRBJ1-3, with D uncertain. The CDR3 consists of 17 residues. Germline-derived CDR1 and CDR2 are SGHTA and FQGNSA. V was shortened by 4 bases and J by 0 bases, with 16 bases between the two germline ends. The CDR3 region has the DNA TGTGCCAGCAGCTATAAGGAGGCCAGGATCTCTGGAAACACCATATATTTT. It specifies CASSYKEARISGNTIYF.

V is TRBV18 and J is TRBJ2-7; 9 nucleotides line up with TRBD2. The CDR3 is made up of 17 amino acids. Unmatched junction bases numbered 13, after V lost 3 bases and J lost 4 bases. Germline lookup yields CDR1 KGHSH and CDR2 LQKENI. CDR3 DNA sequence: TGTGCCAGCTCACCCCCCTGGACTAGCGCTATGCCTTACGAGCAGTACTTC. It specifies CASSPPWTSAMPYEQYF.

This chain links TRBV20-1 with TRBJ2-7; D is possibly TRBD2 (6 bases). V gave up 0 bases and J gave up 9 bases, with 18 bases separating them. This CDR3 is 14 amino acids long. The germline gives CDR1 DFQATT, CDR2 SNEGSKA (reference sequence). CDR3 region: CSARDFRESRPQYF. Here the CDR3 DNA reads TGCAGTGCTAGAGATTTCCGGGAGTCACGGCCGCAGTACTTC.

This clonotype was seen many times. The chain recombines TRBV5-1 with TRBJ2-5, with TRBD1 identical over 7 bases. Germline CDR1 SGHRS, CDR2 YFSETQ. CDR3 length equals 14 residues. V dropped 0 bases and J dropped 2; count of bases not matched to a gene: 1. CDR3 residues: CASSLGGQQETQYF. CDR3 nucleotide sequence: TGCGCCAGCAGCTTGGGGGGACAGCAAGAGACCCAGTACTTC.

This clonotype has just a few counts. The chain is built from TRBV29-1 and TRBJ1-5; D unclear. Trimming pared 4 bases from V and 0 bases from J, leaving 7 bases between. The germline V gene has CDR1 SQVTM and CDR2 ANQGSEA. The CDR3 extends over 13 amino acids. CDR3 nucleotides: TGCAGCGTTGCAGGTGGTAGCAATCAGCCCCAGCATTTT. This codes for CSVAGGSNQPQHF.